The 25 T cell receptor beta chains reported below all come from one sample, sequenced in a study of shared clonotypes between healthy human individuals. This table comes from immunoSEQ multiplex PCR, and its TCRdb copy is limited to in-frame clones, with some not included. The sample carries around 1.5 million clones, nearly 99% recorded once. Material: naive CD4+ T cells sorted from blood. Subset reported: CD45RA+ positively selected. Receptor source: a man aged 25 to 45 in good health.

J is TRBJ1-2 and V is TRBV28; D may be TRBD1 (5 bases). The CDR3 is made up of 16 amino acids. V shed 7 bases and J shed 4 bases, with 22 bases lying between them. CDR1 is MDHEN, CDR2 SYDVKM, per germline. The chain's CDR3 is CASIKLGAGTLYGYTF. CDR3 DNA sequence: TGTGCCAGCATCAAATTAGGGGCCGGAACACTCTATGGCTACACCTTC.

This clone was recorded only once. V and J are TRBV7-8 and TRBJ2-7; D might be TRBD2 (6 bases). The CDR3 contains 17 residues. In germline, CDR1 is SGHVS, CDR2 FQNEAQ. V lost 2 bases and J 4 bases, leaving 21 bases between the germline ends. This chain's CDR3 is CASSLWSRGGKAYEQYF. Here the CDR3 DNA reads TGTGCCAGCAGCTTATGGAGTCGAGGAGGGAAGGCATACGAGCAGTACTTC.

This chain connects TRBV28 to TRBJ2-1, with D possibly matching TRBD2 (5 bases). The CDR3 has 15 residues. V was cut by 3 bases and J by 7 bases, with 16 bases left in between. Germline loops: CDR1 MDHEN, CDR2 SYDVKM. CDR3 sequence reads: CASSFAGRINNEQFF. DNA of the CDR3: TGTGCCAGCAGTTTTGCGGGCCGAATTAATAATGAGCAGTTCTTC.

The gene calls are TRBV5-1 and TRBJ2-1, with a tentative D call TRBD2 (6 bases). Per germline, CDR1 SGHRS and CDR2 YFSETQ. This CDR3 spans 14 amino acids. Trimming cost V 6 bases and J 2 bases, with 12 bases left between them. The CDR3 region has the DNA TGCGCCAGCACCCACCCGGGAGCCTACAATGAGCAGTTCTTC. Amino acid sequence: CASTHPGAYNEQFF.

The chain carries TRBV9 and TRBJ2-1; TRBD1 or TRBD2 may be the D gene (5 bases each). V shed 1 base and J shed 8 bases, with 16 bases lying between them. The CDR3 length is 15 residues. Germline V gene sequence: CDR1 SGDLS, CDR2 YYNGEE. This CDR3 is CASSVSGPPRDEQFF. CDR3 DNA: TGTGCCAGCAGCGTAAGCGGCCCCCCCAGGGATGAGCAGTTCTTC.

The chain is built from TRBV7-9 and TRBJ1-2; D is possibly TRBD1 (6 bases). Trimming removed 4 bases at V and 2 bases at J, with 23 bases between. The CDR3 loop spans 18 amino acids. CDR1 and CDR2 from the germline V gene are SEHNR and FQNEAQ (reference sequence). CDR3 coding DNA: TGTGCCAGCAGCTCAACCGAAACCCCGGGGGCCGGGAACTATGGCTACACCTTC. Its protein is CASSSTETPGAGNYGYTF.

A note on this clone: This same CDR3 is encoded by further DNA sequences in the sample. The chain couples TRBV27 to TRBJ1-1; TRBD1 is a possible D gene (6 bases). V gave up 2 bases and J gave up 1 base, with 8 bases separating them. Germline V lookup: CDR1 MNHEY, CDR2 SMNVEV (reference sequence). This CDR3 is built from 14 residues. The CDR3 loop is CASSLQGQNTEAFF. As DNA, the CDR3 is TGTGCCAGCAGTTTACAGGGGCAGAACACTGAAGCTTTCTTT.

The rearrangement links TRBV9 to TRBJ2-7; 10 nucleotides agree with TRBD1. CDR1 and CDR2 (germline): SGDLS, YYNGEE. This CDR3 comprises 14 residues. The V gene end was trimmed by 0 bases and the J gene end by 5 bases; junction bases not matched to a gene: 2. In nucleotides, the CDR3 is TGTGCCAGCAGCGTAGGACAGGGGGCCCACGAGCAGTACTTC. This gives the protein CASSVGQGAHEQYF.

This sequence joins TRBV5-1 and TRBJ1-1, with TRBD1 as a possible D gene (5 bases). V was shortened by 0 bases and J by 11 bases, with 14 bases between the two germline ends. Germline-derived CDR1 and CDR2 are SGHRS and YFSETQ. The CDR3 has 13 amino acids. The DNA of the CDR3 is TGCGCCAGCAGCTTGGTGGACCTCCGGGGGGCTTTCTTT. This codes for CASSLVDLRGAFF.

The CDR3 DNA reads TGTGCCAGCAGCTTAGCGGACGGAGGCACAGATACGCAGTATTTT. Its translation: CASSLADGGTDTQYF. This rearrangement joins TRBV7-6 to TRBJ2-3; no reliable D call. Trimming took off 0 bases at V and 1 base at J, with 8 bases between the two ends. Germline V gene data show CDR1 as SGHVS and CDR2 as FNYEAQ. CDR3 length: 15 residues. The full variable domain, its missing parts supplied by reference TRBV7-6 and TRBJ2-3, is GAGVSQSPRYKVTKRGQDVALRCDPISGHVSLYWYRQALGQGPEFLTYFNYEAQQDKSGLPNDRFSAERPEGSISTLTIQRTEQRDSAMYRCASSLADGGTDTQYFGPGTRLTVL.

This chain connects TRBV6-6 to TRBJ1-2, with TRBD1 identical over 7 bases. Germline CDR1 MNHNY, CDR2 SVGAGI (reference sequence). Unmatched junction bases numbered 13, after V lost 4 bases and J lost 8 bases. This CDR3 has 15 residues. For the CDR3, the DNA is TGTGCCAGCAGTTCCGGTGTCAGGGGGTGGAGGGGCTACACCTTC. Translated: CASSSGVRGWRGYTF.

V is TRBV10-3 and J is TRBJ2-1, with TRBD2 matching 11 bases. With 6 bases clipped from V and 1 base from J, the junction kept 8 bases outside the gene matches. The CDR3 loop spans 17 amino acids. The V gene's germline CDR1 is ENHRY and CDR2 SYGVKD. The DNA for the CDR3 is TGTGCCATCAGCGTTATACGGACTAGCGGGTCCTACAATGAGCAGTTCTTC. Residues: CAISVIRTSGSYNEQFF.

The V call is TRBV7-2, the J call TRBJ2-7, with TRBD2 identical over 8 bases. The CDR3 runs 15 residues. The germline CDR1 and CDR2 sequences are SGHTA and FQGNSA. Germline trimming cut 3 bases from V and 3 bases from J; bases unmatched to any gene: 7. Here the CDR3 reads CASSLRSGTSYEQYF. CDR3 in DNA: TGTGCCAGCAGCTTGAGGTCCGGGACTAGCTACGAGCAGTACTTC.

The rearrangement joins TRBV28 to TRBJ2-2, with 9 bases identical to TRBD1. The CDR3 covers 14 residues. The V segment lost 5 bases and the J segment 6 bases; nucleotides outside the gene matches: 4. Germline assignment: CDR1 MDHEN and CDR2 SYDVKM. The CDR3 nucleotides read TGTGCCAGCAGTGTAACAGGGGGCCCCGGGGAGCTGTTTTTT. Its protein is CASSVTGGPGELFF.

CDR3 in amino acids: CASKRTEVAGEQFF. In DNA, the CDR3 is TGTGCCAGCAAAAGGACTGAGGTGGCGGGTGAGCAGTTCTTC. The chain joins TRBV7-8 to TRBJ2-1; maybe TRBD2 (5 bases). V was pared by 7 bases and J by 9 bases, with 19 bases between. CDR1 is SGHVS, CDR2 FQNEAQ, per germline. The CDR3 sequence is 14 residues long. The full variable domain, with the rest looked up from reference TRBV7-8 and TRBJ2-1, is GAGVSQSPRYKVAKRGQDVALRCDPISGHVSLFWYQQALGQGPEFLTYFQNEAQLDKSGLPSDRFFAERPEGSVSTLKIQRTQQEDSAVYLCASKRTEVAGEQFFGPGTRLTVL.

This clone was observed a single time. The chain uses TRBV28 and TRBJ2-5; 13 bases fit TRBD2. Per the germline V gene, CDR1 is MDHEN and CDR2 is SYDVKM. The CDR3 length is 15 residues. V lost 5 bases, J lost 4 bases, and 4 bases stayed unmatched. The CDR3 region is CASSATSGGGETQYF. DNA of the CDR3: TGTGCCAGCAGTGCCACTAGCGGGGGGGGAGAGACCCAGTACTTC.

V usage is TRBV5-1 and J usage is TRBJ1-1; weak D call: TRBD1 (6 bases). Looked up from germline, CDR1 is SGHRS and CDR2 is YFSETQ. The CDR3 runs 14 residues. Trimming pared 5 bases from V and 0 bases from J, leaving 11 bases between. In nucleotides, the CDR3 is TGCGCCAGCAGACGAGGACAGCTGAACACTGAAGCTTTCTTT. Translation gives CASRRGQLNTEAFF.

The chain joins TRBV6-5 to TRBJ2-5; possible D gene TRBD1, 5 bases. The CDR3 runs to 15 residues. V was trimmed by 5 bases and J by 5 bases, leaving 18 bases between them. The germline V gene encodes CDR1 MNHEY and CDR2 SVGAGI. CDR3 loop: CASSNLRQLPETQYF. CDR3 nucleotides: TGTGCCAGCAGTAACCTTAGACAGCTGCCGGAGACCCAGTACTTC.

The chain couples TRBV27 to TRBJ2-7, with a tentative D call TRBD2 (7 bases). Germline V gene sequence: CDR1 MNHEY, CDR2 SMNVEV (reference sequence). V dropped 2 bases and J dropped 4 bases, with 12 bases sitting between them. CDR3 length: 14 amino acids. This chain's CDR3 is CASSLKGGYYEQYF. The DNA for the CDR3 is TGTGCCAGCAGTTTAAAGGGGGGGTATTACGAGCAGTACTTC.

The chain employs TRBV2 and TRBJ2-5; 10 nucleotides align to TRBD1. Germline CDR1 SNHLY, CDR2 FYNNEI. V was clipped by 5 bases and J by 3 bases; unmatched bases: 6. The CDR3 runs 15 residues. The CDR3 DNA is TGTGCCAGCAGTCGGACAGGGGGGTACGAAGAGACCCAGTACTTC. This codes for CASSRTGGYEETQYF.

This chain joins TRBV5-1 and TRBJ1-5; 8 nucleotides line up with TRBD1. Per germline, CDR1 SGHRS and CDR2 YFSETQ. The CDR3 is 13 residues long. J lost 5 bases, V lost 5 bases, and 3 bases had no gene match. The CDR3 loop reads CASSQQGDQPQHF. CDR3 DNA sequence: TGCGCCAGCAGTCAACAGGGGGATCAGCCCCAGCATTTT. The whole variable domain, remainder taken from reference TRBV5-1 and TRBJ1-5, is KAGVTQTPRYLIKTRGQQVTLSCSPISGHRSVSWYQQTPGQGLQFLFEYFSETQRNKGNFPGRFSGRQFSNSRSEMNVSTLELGDSALYLCASSQQGDQPQHFGDGTRLSIL.

This clone is a singleton in its sample. The chain couples TRBV2 to TRBJ2-7; D might be TRBD1 or TRBD2, each matching 5 bases. From germline, CDR1 is SNHLY and CDR2 FYNNEI. Trimming took 5 bases from V and 6 from J, leaving 17 bases between them. The CDR3 has 14 amino acids. The CDR3 reads CASSYTRGQGEQYF. The CDR3 nucleotides are TGTGCCAGCAGTTACACGAGGGGCCAGGGCGAGCAGTACTTC.

The chain employs TRBV19 and TRBJ2-3; D is ambiguous. This CDR3 region has 17 residues. Trimming removed 3 bases from V and 2 bases from J, with 18 bases in between. CDR1 LNHDA and CDR2 SQIVND come from the germline V gene (reference sequence). The CDR3 protein is CASSIPLGSANTDTQYF. CDR3 nucleotides: TGTGCCAGTAGTATTCCTCTGGGTTCGGCAAACACAGATACGCAGTATTTT.

Concerning this clone itself: At one boundary the junction diverges from the germline segment, which might be a read error. The chain joins TRBV7-8 to TRBJ2-7; TRBD1 agrees at 8 bases. In germline, CDR1 is SGHVS, CDR2 FQNEAQ. The CDR3 is 14 amino acids. CDR3 DNA: TGTGCCAGCACCTTAGGACAGGGCCCCTACGAGCAGTACTTC. Its translation is CASTLGQGPYEQYF.

This chain joins TRBV13 and TRBJ2-7, with 7 positions matching TRBD2. The CDR3 length is 15 residues. Losses at the gene ends were 5 bases for V and 0 bases for J; bases not matched to a gene: 7. Looked up from germline, CDR1 is PRHDT and CDR2 is FYEKMQ (reference sequence). CDR3 protein: CASSPPWDYSYEQYF. The CDR3 DNA follows: TGTGCCAGCAGCCCCCCCTGGGACTACTCCTACGAGCAGTACTTC.